Listed below are T cell receptor beta chains from one sample, sequenced in a study of blood T cell repertoires in COVID-19. TCRdb's table, derived via immunoSEQ multiplex PCR, lists solely in-frame clones and lacks some. Among under 300,000 clones listed, about 82% were seen once. Material for sequencing was peripheral blood. The source is a man older than 75 with acute or convalescent COVID-19. The CDR3 runs from the conserved cysteine through the conserved F or W. D genes are given only for firm matches. Expanded clones are given a class, and other clones once, few, many or no size at all.

V gene: TRBV6-1; J gene: TRBJ1-2; D gene: TRBD1; CDR3 length: 16; clone size: NA; CDR3 protein: CASSEAQTGQGDGYTF; CDR3 DNA: TGTGCCAGCAGTGAAGCGCAGACGGGACAGGGGGATGGCTACACCTTC
V gene: TRBV15; J gene: TRBJ1-5; D gene: TRBD1; CDR3 length: 17; clone size: NA; CDR3 protein: CATSRGRDRSSNQPQHF; CDR3 DNA: TGTGCCACCAGCAGAGGAAGGGACAGGTCAAGCAATCAGCCCCAGCATTTT
V gene: TRBV21-1; J gene: TRBJ2-3; D gene: NA; CDR3 length: 16; clone size: NA; CDR3 protein: CANSHRGPPYTDTQYF; CDR3 DNA: TGTGCCAACTCCCACAGGGGCCCCCCGTACACAGATACGCAGTATTTT
V gene: TRBV18; J gene: TRBJ1-2; D gene: NA; CDR3 length: 14; clone size: NA; CDR3 protein: CASSPPGGGYGYTF; CDR3 DNA: TGTGCCAGCTCACCACCTGGGGGCGGCTATGGCTACACCTTC
V gene: TRBV6-5; J gene: TRBJ1-1; D gene: NA; CDR3 length: 13; clone size: NA; CDR3 protein: CASSYSKNTEAFF; CDR3 DNA: TGTGCCAGCAGTTACAGCAAGAACACTGAAGCTTTCTTT
V gene: TRBV5-1; J gene: TRBJ2-2; D gene: TRBD2; CDR3 length: 18; clone size: NA; CDR3 protein: CASSPGLAGPRNTGELFF; CDR3 DNA: TGCGCCAGCAGCCCAGGACTAGCGGGCCCCCGCAACACCGGGGAGCTGTTTTTT
V gene: TRBV5-1; J gene: TRBJ2-7; D gene: NA; CDR3 length: 14; clone size: NA; CDR3 protein: CASSPGGGEYEQYF; CDR3 DNA: TGCGCCAGCAGCCCCGGCGGGGGCGAGTACGAGCAGTACTTC
V gene: TRBV2; J gene: TRBJ2-5; D gene: TRBD2; CDR3 length: 14; clone size: once; CDR3 protein: CASSGGLAGVTQYF; CDR3 DNA: TGTGCCAGCAGTGGAGGACTAGCGGGAGTGACCCAGTACTTC
V gene: TRBV7-6; J gene: TRBJ2-2; D gene: NA; CDR3 length: 13; clone size: NA; CDR3 protein: CASSFGDTGELFF; CDR3 DNA: TGTGCCAGCAGCTTCGGGGACACCGGGGAGCTGTTTTTT
V gene: TRBV10-2; J gene: TRBJ2-5; D gene: TRBD1; CDR3 length: 14; clone size: NA; CDR3 protein: CASSESQGQETQYF; CDR3 DNA: TGCGCCAGCAGTGAGTCACAGGGGCAAGAGACCCAGTACTTC
V gene: TRBV12-3/TRBV12-4; J gene: TRBJ1-1; D gene: NA; CDR3 length: 13; clone size: few; CDR3 protein: CASTFTQNTEAFF; CDR3 DNA: TGTGCCAGCACCTTTACACAGAACACTGAAGCTTTCTTT
V gene: TRBV3-1/TRBV3-2; J gene: TRBJ1-1; D gene: NA; CDR3 length: 15; clone size: NA; CDR3 protein: CASSQLRTLNTEAFF; CDR3 DNA: TGTGCCAGCAGCCAGTTGAGGACATTGAACACTGAAGCTTTCTTT
V gene: TRBV19; J gene: TRBJ2-3; D gene: TRBD2; CDR3 length: 15; clone size: NA; CDR3 protein: CASSLSGGAPDTQYF; CDR3 DNA: TGTGCCAGTAGCCTTAGCGGGGGGGCCCCAGATACGCAGTATTTT
V gene: TRBV28; J gene: TRBJ2-3; D gene: NA; CDR3 length: 16; clone size: NA; CDR3 protein: CASRISGGGIADTQYF; CDR3 DNA: TGTGCCAGCAGGATATCAGGGGGAGGAATTGCAGATACGCAGTATTTT
V gene: TRBV7-2; J gene: TRBJ1-5; D gene: NA; CDR3 length: 15; clone size: NA; CDR3 protein: CASSLRGVSNQPQHF; CDR3 DNA: TGTGCCAGCAGCTTACGGGGGGTTAGCAATCAGCCCCAGCATTTT
V gene: TRBV7-9; J gene: TRBJ2-1; D gene: NA; CDR3 length: 15; clone size: NA; CDR3 protein: CASSRAGSSYNEQFF; CDR3 DNA: TGTGCCAGCAGCCGAGCGGGCAGCTCCTACAATGAGCAGTTCTTC
V gene: TRBV5-8; J gene: TRBJ2-4; D gene: TRBD1; CDR3 length: 16; clone size: once; CDR3 protein: CASSWGQGMAKNIQYF; CDR3 DNA: TGTGCCAGCAGCTGGGGACAGGGGATGGCCAAAAACATTCAGTACTTC
V gene: TRBV6-5; J gene: TRBJ2-1; D gene: TRBD2; CDR3 length: 15; clone size: NA; CDR3 protein: CASRSTGLAFNEQFF; CDR3 DNA: TGTGCCAGCAGATCTACGGGACTAGCGTTTAATGAGCAGTTCTTC
V gene: TRBV18; J gene: TRBJ1-4; D gene: TRBD1; CDR3 length: 14; clone size: once; CDR3 protein: CASSRDRGNEKLFF; CDR3 DNA: TGTGCCAGCTCCCGGGACAGGGGTAATGAAAAACTGTTTTTT
V gene: TRBV5-4; J gene: TRBJ2-1; D gene: NA; CDR3 length: 13; clone size: NA; CDR3 protein: CASSPSIYNEQFF; CDR3 DNA: TGTGCCAGCAGTCCAAGCATTTACAATGAGCAGTTCTTC
V gene: TRBV28; J gene: TRBJ1-3; D gene: NA; CDR3 length: 10; clone size: NA; CDR3 protein: CAASGNTIYF; CDR3 DNA: TGTGCGGCAAGTGGAAACACCATATATTTT
V gene: TRBV27; J gene: TRBJ1-6; D gene: NA; CDR3 length: 18; clone size: NA; CDR3 protein: CASSFSFGGRSYNSPLHF; CDR3 DNA: TGTGCCAGCAGTTTTTCGTTCGGCGGGCGCTCCTATAATTCACCCCTCCACTTT
V gene: TRBV29-1; J gene: TRBJ1-1; D gene: NA; CDR3 length: 16; clone size: NA; CDR3 protein: CSVRSGGRTVNTEAFF; CDR3 DNA: TGCAGCGTCCGGAGCGGGGGGCGCACGGTGAACACTGAAGCTTTCTTT
V gene: TRBV5-1; J gene: TRBJ2-6; D gene: NA; CDR3 length: 17; clone size: NA; CDR3 protein: CASSLSPTGSGANVLTF; CDR3 DNA: TGCGCCAGCAGCTTGTCTCCAACAGGGAGTGGGGCCAACGTCCTGACTTTC
V gene: TRBV5-4; J gene: TRBJ2-7; D gene: TRBD2; CDR3 length: 15; clone size: NA; CDR3 protein: CASSPTSGKSYEQYF; CDR3 DNA: TGTGCCAGCAGCCCCACTAGCGGGAAATCCTACGAGCAGTACTTC
V gene: TRBV18; J gene: TRBJ1-1; D gene: NA; CDR3 length: 15; clone size: few; CDR3 protein: CASSPILGPNTEAFF; CDR3 DNA: TGTGCCAGCTCACCAATTCTGGGGCCGAACACTGAAGCTTTCTTT
V gene: TRBV11-3; J gene: TRBJ2-1; D gene: NA; CDR3 length: 14; clone size: NA; CDR3 protein: CASSFGYRDNEQFF; CDR3 DNA: TGTGCCAGCAGCTTCGGGTATCGGGACAATGAGCAGTTCTTC
V gene: TRBV11-2; J gene: TRBJ1-6; D gene: NA; CDR3 length: 13; clone size: NA; CDR3 protein: CASRTIRGSPLHF; CDR3 DNA: TGTGCCAGCAGGACAATTCGGGGTTCACCCCTCCACTTT
V gene: TRBV6-2/TRBV6-3; J gene: TRBJ2-7; D gene: TRBD1; CDR3 length: 13; clone size: once; CDR3 protein: CASSLTGAYEQYF; CDR3 DNA: TGTGCCAGCAGTCTTACAGGGGCCTACGAGCAGTACTTC
V gene: TRBV19; J gene: TRBJ1-3; D gene: NA; CDR3 length: 13; clone size: NA; CDR3 protein: CASSASSGNTIYF; CDR3 DNA: TGTGCCAGTTCAGCGAGCTCTGGAAACACCATATATTTT
V gene: TRBV6-6; J gene: TRBJ1-5; D gene: TRBD1; CDR3 length: 15; clone size: NA; CDR3 protein: CASGRGQGYGQPQHF; CDR3 DNA: TGTGCCAGCGGGAGAGGACAGGGGTACGGGCAGCCCCAGCATTTT
V gene: TRBV21-1; J gene: TRBJ2-4; D gene: NA; CDR3 length: 16; clone size: NA; CDR3 protein: CASSPLTGPDSDIQYF; CDR3 DNA: TGTGCCAGCAGCCCTTTGACAGGTCCTGACAGTGACATTCAGTACTTC
V gene: TRBV19; J gene: TRBJ1-5; D gene: TRBD1; CDR3 length: 15; clone size: NA; CDR3 protein: CASSTGTARNQPQHF; CDR3 DNA: TGTGCCAGTAGTACCGGGACAGCCCGTAATCAGCCCCAGCATTTT
V gene: TRBV27; J gene: TRBJ1-3; D gene: TRBD1; CDR3 length: 15; clone size: NA; CDR3 protein: CASSLTGRAGNTIYF; CDR3 DNA: TGTGCCAGCAGTCTGACAGGGCGGGCTGGAAACACCATATATTTT
V gene: TRBV28; J gene: TRBJ1-4; D gene: TRBD1; CDR3 length: 18; clone size: NA; CDR3 protein: CASSTGQGDPLSNEKLFF; CDR3 DNA: TGTGCCAGCAGCACTGGACAGGGCGACCCGCTCTCCAATGAAAAACTGTTTTTT
V gene: TRBV9; J gene: TRBJ1-4; D gene: NA; CDR3 length: 16; clone size: NA; CDR3 protein: CASTPVGGLATEKLFF; CDR3 DNA: TGTGCCAGCACCCCCGTGGGGGGATTGGCAACAGAAAAACTGTTTTTT
V gene: TRBV29-1; J gene: TRBJ1-4; D gene: NA; CDR3 length: 13; clone size: NA; CDR3 protein: CSASMGRSEKLFF; CDR3 DNA: TGCAGCGCCTCGATGGGTAGGAGCGAAAAACTGTTTTTT
V gene: TRBV19; J gene: TRBJ2-2; D gene: NA; CDR3 length: 17; clone size: NA; CDR3 protein: CASSIRLGSGNTGELFF; CDR3 DNA: TGTGCCAGTAGTATCCGCTTGGGTTCGGGGAACACCGGGGAGCTGTTTTTT
V gene: TRBV6-2/TRBV6-3; J gene: TRBJ2-1; D gene: TRBD2; CDR3 length: 16; clone size: NA; CDR3 protein: CASSSPSGTSGIKQFF; CDR3 DNA: TGTGCCAGCAGTTCCCCGTCCGGGACTAGCGGGATCAAGCAGTTCTTC
V gene: TRBV11-2; J gene: TRBJ2-3; D gene: NA; CDR3 length: 15; clone size: NA; CDR3 protein: CASSLYIGAQYTQYF; CDR3 DNA: TGTGCCAGCAGCTTATATATCGGAGCACAATATACGCAGTATTTT
V gene: TRBV3-1/TRBV3-2; J gene: TRBJ1-5; D gene: NA; CDR3 length: 14; clone size: NA; CDR3 protein: CASSLGQNNQPQHF; CDR3 DNA: TGTGCCAGCAGTCTAGGACAGAACAATCAGCCCCAGCATTTT
V gene: TRBV12-3/TRBV12-4; J gene: TRBJ1-5; D gene: NA; CDR3 length: 13; clone size: NA; CDR3 protein: CASSFSSNQPQHF; CDR3 DNA: TGTGCCAGCAGTTTTTCGAGCAATCAGCCCCAGCATTTT
V gene: TRBV2; J gene: TRBJ1-2; D gene: TRBD1; CDR3 length: 13; clone size: NA; CDR3 protein: CASRLRQGAGYTF; CDR3 DNA: TGTGCCAGCAGACTACGACAGGGCGCTGGCTACACCTTC
V gene: TRBV4-3; J gene: TRBJ2-2; D gene: TRBD1; CDR3 length: 13; clone size: NA; CDR3 protein: CASSLDRGGELFF; CDR3 DNA: TGCGCCAGCAGCTTAGACAGGGGCGGGGAGCTGTTTTTT
V gene: TRBV11-2; J gene: TRBJ2-5; D gene: NA; CDR3 length: 15; clone size: NA; CDR3 protein: CASSLGRVPPETQYF; CDR3 DNA: TGTGCCAGCAGCTTAGGGCGGGTTCCCCCAGAGACCCAGTACTTC
V gene: TRBV6-1; J gene: TRBJ1-6; D gene: NA; CDR3 length: 16; clone size: NA; CDR3 protein: CASSEAESSYNSPLHF; CDR3 DNA: TGTGCCAGCAGTGAGGCTGAAAGCTCCTATAATTCACCCCTCCACTTT
V gene: TRBV28; J gene: TRBJ2-7; D gene: NA; CDR3 length: 12; clone size: NA; CDR3 protein: CASSSDSYEQYF; CDR3 DNA: TGTGCCAGCAGTTCAGACAGCTACGAGCAGTACTTC
V gene: TRBV5-8; J gene: TRBJ1-1; D gene: NA; CDR3 length: 13; clone size: NA; CDR3 protein: CASSFSRLTEAFF; CDR3 DNA: TGTGCCAGCAGCTTTTCGCGCCTCACTGAAGCTTTCTTT
V gene: TRBV29-1; J gene: TRBJ1-3; D gene: NA; CDR3 length: 16; clone size: NA; CDR3 protein: CSVEDRRGISGNTIYF; CDR3 DNA: TGCAGCGTTGAAGATCGGAGGGGCATCTCTGGAAACACCATATATTTT
V gene: TRBV21-1; J gene: TRBJ1-2; D gene: NA; CDR3 length: 14; clone size: NA; CDR3 protein: CASSPRDRIYGYTF; CDR3 DNA: TGTGCCAGCAGCCCCCGGGACAGGATCTATGGCTACACCTTC
V gene: TRBV2; J gene: TRBJ1-3; D gene: TRBD1; CDR3 length: 16; clone size: NA; CDR3 protein: CASSRLDRVIGNTIYF; CDR3 DNA: TGTGCCAGCAGTAGATTAGACAGGGTGATTGGAAACACCATATATTTT
V gene: TRBV7-2; J gene: TRBJ1-2; D gene: TRBD1; CDR3 length: 13; clone size: NA; CDR3 protein: CASSAGGIYGYTF; CDR3 DNA: TGTGCCAGCAGCGCAGGGGGGATCTATGGCTACACCTTC
V gene: TRBV19; J gene: TRBJ2-1; D gene: NA; CDR3 length: 14; clone size: once; CDR3 protein: CASSDRWAYNEQFF; CDR3 DNA: TGTGCCAGTAGTGACAGGTGGGCCTACAATGAGCAGTTCTTC